This T cell receptor (beta chain) was profiled in a study of beta chain features in type 1 diabetes. Points on this clone: Antigen specificity is unknown.

Overall study findings and caveats: Shorter TCRB CDR3s, moderately but significantly so, were found in Type 1 diabetes patients in all four CD4+ subsets. The naive, central memory and Treg TCRB repertoires showed an apparent similarity that was greater among patients than among healthy donors.

CDR1 and CDR2 (germline): MGHRA, YSYEKL. The V segment lost 5 bases and the J segment 0 bases; nucleotides outside the gene matches: 8. The CDR3 runs 18 residues. Every isolated RNA sample was fully reverse transcribed, so sequencing captured expressed TCRB transcripts. Profiling relied on immunoSEQ multiplex PCR, and the TCRdb table lists in-frame clones only, not all of them. The sample holds under 850,000 clones, 13% seen once. A sort by CD45RO/CCR7/CD25/CD127/CD95/CD27 yielded CD4+ naive, central memory, regulatory and stem cell-like memory cells. The sequencing input was naive CD4+ T cells from blood. This clonotype was obtained from a man aged 18 to 29 with type 1 diabetes. The chain is built from TRBV4-1 and TRBJ2-3; 13 positions agree with TRBD2. CDR3: CASSSRTSGGTSTDTQYF. In nucleotides, the CDR3 is TGCGCCAGCAGCTCGAGGACTAGCGGGGGAACTAGCACAGATACGCAGTATTTT.